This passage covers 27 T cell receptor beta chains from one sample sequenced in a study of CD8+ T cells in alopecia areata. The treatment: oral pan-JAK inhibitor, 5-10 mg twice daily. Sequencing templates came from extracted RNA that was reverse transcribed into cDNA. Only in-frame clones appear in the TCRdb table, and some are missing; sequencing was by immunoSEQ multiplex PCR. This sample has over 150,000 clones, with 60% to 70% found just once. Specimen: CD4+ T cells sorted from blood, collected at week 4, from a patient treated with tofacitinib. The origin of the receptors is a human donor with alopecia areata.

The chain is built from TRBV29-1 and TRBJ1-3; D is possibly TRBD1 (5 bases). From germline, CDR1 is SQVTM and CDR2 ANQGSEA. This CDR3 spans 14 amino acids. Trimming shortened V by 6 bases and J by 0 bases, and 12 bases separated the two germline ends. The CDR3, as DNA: TGCAGCGTCGTCTTAGGGGCCTCTGGAAACACCATATATTTT. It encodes CSVVLGASGNTIYF.

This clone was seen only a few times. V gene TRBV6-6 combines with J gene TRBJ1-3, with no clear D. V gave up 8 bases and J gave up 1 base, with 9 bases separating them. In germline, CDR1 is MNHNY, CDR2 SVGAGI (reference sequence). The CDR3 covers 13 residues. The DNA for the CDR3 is TGTGCCAGCGCCCGGGGATCTGGAAACACCATATATTTT. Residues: CASARGSGNTIYF.

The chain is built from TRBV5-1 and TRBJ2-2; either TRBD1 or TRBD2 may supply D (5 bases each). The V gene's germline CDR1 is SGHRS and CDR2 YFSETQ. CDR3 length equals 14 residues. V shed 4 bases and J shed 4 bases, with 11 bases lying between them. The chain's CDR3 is CASSEMRGTGELFF. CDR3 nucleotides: TGCGCCAGCAGCGAAATGAGGGGCACCGGGGAGCTGTTTTTT.

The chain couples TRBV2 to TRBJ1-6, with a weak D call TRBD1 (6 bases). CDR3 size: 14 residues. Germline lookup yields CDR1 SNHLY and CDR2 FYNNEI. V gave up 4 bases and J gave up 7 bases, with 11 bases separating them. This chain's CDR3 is CASSVGQKNSPLHF. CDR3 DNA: TGTGCCAGCAGTGTTGGACAGAAAAATTCACCCCTCCACTTT.

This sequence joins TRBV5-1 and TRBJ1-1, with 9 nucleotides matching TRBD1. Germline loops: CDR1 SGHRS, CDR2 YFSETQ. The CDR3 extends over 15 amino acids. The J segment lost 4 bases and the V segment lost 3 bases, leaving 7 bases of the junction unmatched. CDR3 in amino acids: CASSSGQGWVTEAFF. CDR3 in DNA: TGCGCCAGCAGCTCCGGACAGGGGTGGGTCACTGAAGCTTTCTTT.

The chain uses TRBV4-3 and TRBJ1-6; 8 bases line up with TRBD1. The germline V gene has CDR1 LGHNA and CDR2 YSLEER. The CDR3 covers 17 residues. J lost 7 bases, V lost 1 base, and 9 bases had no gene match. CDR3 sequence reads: CASSQARSTGANSPLHF. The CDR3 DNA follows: TGCGCCAGCAGCCAAGCAAGGTCGACAGGGGCGAATTCACCCCTCCACTTT.

The CDR3 DNA reads TGTGCCAGCAGTTCCCGGGTGGCTATCCTAGAGACCCAGTACTTC. Translation gives CASSSRVAILETQYF. The chain joins TRBV6-5 to TRBJ2-5; D is ambiguous. The V gene's germline CDR1 is MNHEY and CDR2 SVGAGI. V was shortened by 4 bases and J by 4 bases, with 16 bases between the two germline ends. The CDR3 has 15 amino acids.

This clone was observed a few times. The DNA of the CDR3 is TGTGCCAGCAGCCCACTCCAGGGTACCGGAAACACCATATATTTT. It codes for CASSPLQGTGNTIYF. The rearrangement uses TRBV7-8 and TRBJ1-3; the D gene is possibly TRBD1 (5 bases). The CDR3 contains 15 residues. The germline V and J ends were trimmed by 5 bases and 4 bases, with 15 bases remaining between them. Germline CDR1 is SGHVS and CDR2 is FQNEAQ.

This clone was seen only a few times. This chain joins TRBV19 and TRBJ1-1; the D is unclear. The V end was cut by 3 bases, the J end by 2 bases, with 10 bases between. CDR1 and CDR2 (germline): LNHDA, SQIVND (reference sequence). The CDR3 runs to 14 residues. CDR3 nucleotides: TGTGCCAGTAGTATGGTAAACCCTAACACTGAAGCTTTCTTT. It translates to CASSMVNPNTEAFF.

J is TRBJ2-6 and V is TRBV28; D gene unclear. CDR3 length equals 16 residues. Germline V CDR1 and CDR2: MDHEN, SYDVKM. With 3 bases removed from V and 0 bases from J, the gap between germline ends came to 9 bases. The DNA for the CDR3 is TGTGCCAGCAGTTTCCGAGTGTACTCTGGGGCCAACGTCCTGACTTTC. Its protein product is CASSFRVYSGANVLTF.

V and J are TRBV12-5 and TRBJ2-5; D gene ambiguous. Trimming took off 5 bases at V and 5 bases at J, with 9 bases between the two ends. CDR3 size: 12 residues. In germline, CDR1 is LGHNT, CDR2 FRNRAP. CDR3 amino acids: CASGPSRETQYF. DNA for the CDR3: TGTGCTAGTGGTCCGAGCCGGGAGACCCAGTACTTC.

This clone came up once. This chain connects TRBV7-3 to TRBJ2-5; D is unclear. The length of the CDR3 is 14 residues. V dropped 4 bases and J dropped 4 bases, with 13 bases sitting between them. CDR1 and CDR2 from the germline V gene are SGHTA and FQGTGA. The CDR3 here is CASSSSSFPETQYF. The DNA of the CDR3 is TGTGCCAGCAGCTCCTCTAGTTTCCCAGAGACCCAGTACTTC. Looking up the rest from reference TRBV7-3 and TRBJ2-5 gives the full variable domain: GAGVSQTPSNKVTEKGKYVELRCDPISGHTALYWYRQSLGQGPEFLIYFQGTGAADDSGLPNDRFFAVRPEGSVSTLKIQRTERGDSAVYLCASSSSSFPETQYFGPGTRLLVL.

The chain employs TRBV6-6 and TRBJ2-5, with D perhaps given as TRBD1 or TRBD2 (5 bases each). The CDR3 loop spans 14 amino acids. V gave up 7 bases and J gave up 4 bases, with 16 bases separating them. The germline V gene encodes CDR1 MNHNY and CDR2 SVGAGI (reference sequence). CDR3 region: CASTPEGPGETQYF. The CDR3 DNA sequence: TGTGCCAGCACTCCCGAGGGACCGGGAGAGACCCAGTACTTC.

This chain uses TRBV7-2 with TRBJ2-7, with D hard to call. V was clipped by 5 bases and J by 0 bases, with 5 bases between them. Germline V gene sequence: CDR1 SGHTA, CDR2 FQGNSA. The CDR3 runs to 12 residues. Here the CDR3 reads CASSQSSYEQYF. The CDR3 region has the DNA TGTGCCAGCAGCCAAAGCTCCTACGAGCAGTACTTC. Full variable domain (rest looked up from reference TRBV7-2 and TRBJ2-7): GAGVSQSPSNKVTEKGKDVELRCDPISGHTALYWYRQSLGQGLEFLIYFQGNSAPDKSGLPSDRFSAERTGGSVSTLTIQRTQQEDSAVYLCASSQSSYEQYFGPGTRLTVT.

The CDR3 reads CASLGPTPRHTF. DNA for the CDR3: TGTGCCAGCTTGGGACCGACGCCGCGGCACACCTTC. The J gene is TRBJ1-2, the V gene TRBV2, with a weak D call TRBD1 (5 bases). Germline CDR1 reads SNHLY; CDR2 reads FYNNEI. The CDR3 spans 12 residues. Trimming left V 8 bases short and J 12 bases short, with 19 bases between.

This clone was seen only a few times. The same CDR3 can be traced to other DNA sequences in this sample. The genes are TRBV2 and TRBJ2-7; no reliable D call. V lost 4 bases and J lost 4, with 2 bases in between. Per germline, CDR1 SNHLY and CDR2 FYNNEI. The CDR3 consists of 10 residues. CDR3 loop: CASSVYEQYF. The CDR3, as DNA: TGTGCCAGCAGTGTTTACGAGCAGTACTTC.

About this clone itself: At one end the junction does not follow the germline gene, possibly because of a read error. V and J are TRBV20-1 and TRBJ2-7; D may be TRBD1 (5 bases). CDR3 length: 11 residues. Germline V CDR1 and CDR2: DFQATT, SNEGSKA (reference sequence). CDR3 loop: CSAREGPASPF. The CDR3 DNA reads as TGCAGTGCTAGAGAGGGGCCGGCTTCCCCTTTC.

For the CDR3, the DNA is TGTGCCAGCAGCGTAGAATCTGGGAACACTGAAGCTTTCTTT. Its translation is CASSVESGNTEAFF. The gene calls are TRBV9 and TRBJ1-1; no clear D gene. This CDR3 is built from 14 residues. Germline CDR1 and CDR2: SGDLS and YYNGEE. The V end was cut by 0 bases, the J end by 1 base, with 7 bases between.

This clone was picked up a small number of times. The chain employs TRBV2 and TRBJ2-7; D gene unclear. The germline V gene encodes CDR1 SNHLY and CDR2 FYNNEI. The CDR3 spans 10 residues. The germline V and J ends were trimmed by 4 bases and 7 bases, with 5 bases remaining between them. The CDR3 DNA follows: TGTGCCAGCAGTGTTAGGGAGCAGTACTTC. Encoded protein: CASSVREQYF.

For the CDR3, the DNA is TGCGCCAGCAGCCAGGCACAGGGAAACGGGTTCACAGATACGCAGTATTTT. Translating gives CASSQAQGNGFTDTQYF. This sequence joins TRBV4-1 and TRBJ2-3; D possibly corresponds to TRBD1 (6 bases). CDR1 and CDR2 (germline): MGHRA, YSYEKL. The CDR3 is 17 residues long. V was cut by 3 bases and J by 2 bases, with 18 bases left in between.

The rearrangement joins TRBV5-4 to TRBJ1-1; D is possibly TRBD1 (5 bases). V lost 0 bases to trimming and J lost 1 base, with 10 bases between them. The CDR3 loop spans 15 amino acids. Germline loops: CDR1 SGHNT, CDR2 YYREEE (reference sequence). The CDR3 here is CASSLALGQNTEAFF. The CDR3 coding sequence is TGTGCCAGCAGCTTGGCCCTTGGACAGAACACTGAAGCTTTCTTT.

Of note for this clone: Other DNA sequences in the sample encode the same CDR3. The CDR3 reads CSVPTANTEAFF. The CDR3 DNA sequence: TGCAGCGTACCGACAGCGAACACTGAAGCTTTCTTT. The J gene is TRBJ1-1, the V gene TRBV29-1, with a possible D match to TRBD1 (5 bases). Trimming took off 6 bases at V and 1 base at J, with 9 bases between the two ends. From germline, CDR1 is SQVTM and CDR2 ANQGSEA. The CDR3 contains 12 residues. The full variable domain, its missing parts supplied by reference TRBV29-1 and TRBJ1-1, is SAVISQKPSRDICQRGTSLTIQCQVDSQVTMMFWYRQQPGQSLTLIATANQGSEATYESGFVIDKFPISRPNLTFSTLTVSNMSPEDSSIYLCSVPTANTEAFFGQGTRLTVV.

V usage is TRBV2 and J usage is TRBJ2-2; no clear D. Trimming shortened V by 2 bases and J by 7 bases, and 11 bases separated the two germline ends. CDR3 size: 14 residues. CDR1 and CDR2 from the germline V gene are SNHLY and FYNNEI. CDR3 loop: CASSETRGVGELFF. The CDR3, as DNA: TGTGCCAGCAGTGAAACAAGAGGAGTCGGGGAGCTGTTTTTT.

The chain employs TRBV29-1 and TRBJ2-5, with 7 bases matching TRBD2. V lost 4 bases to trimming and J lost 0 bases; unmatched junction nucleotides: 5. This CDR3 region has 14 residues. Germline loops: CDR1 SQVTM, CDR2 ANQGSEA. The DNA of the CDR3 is TGCAGCGTTGGGAGGGGAGGGAACCAAGAGACCCAGTACTTC. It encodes CSVGRGGNQETQYF.

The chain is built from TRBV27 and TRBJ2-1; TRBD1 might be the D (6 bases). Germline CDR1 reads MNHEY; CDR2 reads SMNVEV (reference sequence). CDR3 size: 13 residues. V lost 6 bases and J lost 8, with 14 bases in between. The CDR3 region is CASRATGRDEQFF. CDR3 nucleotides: TGTGCCAGCAGAGCAACAGGGCGGGATGAGCAGTTCTTC.

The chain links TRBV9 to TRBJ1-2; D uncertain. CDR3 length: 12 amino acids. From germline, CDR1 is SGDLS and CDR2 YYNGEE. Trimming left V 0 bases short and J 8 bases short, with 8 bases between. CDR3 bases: TGTGCCAGCAGCGTAGTGAGAGGGGGCTACACCTTC. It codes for CASSVVRGGYTF.

CDR3 protein: CSVPRDYGYTF. The CDR3 DNA reads TGCAGCGTTCCGAGGGACTATGGCTACACCTTC. The V and J genes are TRBV29-1 and TRBJ1-2, with D uncertain. Trimming cost V 5 bases and J 3 bases, with 7 bases left between them. From germline, CDR1 is SQVTM and CDR2 ANQGSEA. The CDR3 is made up of 11 amino acids. The variable domain in full, completed from reference TRBV29-1 and TRBJ1-2, reads SAVISQKPSRDICQRGTSLTIQCQVDSQVTMMFWYRQQPGQSLTLIATANQGSEATYESGFVIDKFPISRPNLTFSTLTVSNMSPEDSSIYLCSVPRDYGYTFGSGTRLTVV.